Listed below are T cell receptor beta chains from one sample, sequenced in a study of OX40 agonist ivuxolimab in advanced cancers. TCRdb keeps only in-frame clones here, not all; method: immunoSEQ multiplex PCR. The sample lists around 70,000 clones, more than 75% occurring once. The specimen comprised CD4+ or CD8+ T cells sorted from blood, sampled in a trial of the OX40 agonist ivuxolimab. The receptors were sampled from an adult with an advanced solid tumor such as melanoma, head and neck, liver or kidney cancer. Each CDR3 is given with its conserved first and last residue. D genes are given only for firm matches. Rows give clone size only sometimes, using once, few, many, or a class for an expanded clone.

CDR3 DNA	CDR3 protein	V gene	J gene	clone size	D gene
TGTGCCAGCAGCTTAGGGCCAGCGGGGGGCCGGTACATTCAGTACTTC	CASSLGPAGGRYIQYF	TRBV7-2	TRBJ2-4	-	TRBD2
TGTGCCAGCAGCAACCCCCCCTACTACAATGAGCAGTTCTTC	CASSNPPYYNEQFF	TRBV21-1	TRBJ2-1	-	-
TGTGCCAGCAGGGGCGGGAATAACTATGGCTACACCTTC	CASRGGNNYGYTF	TRBV9	TRBJ1-2	-	-
TGCGCCAGCCGGGACAGTAATAATTCACCCCTCCACTTT	CASRDSNNSPLHF	TRBV5-1	TRBJ1-6	few	TRBD1
TGTGCCAGCAGTCTGGGACAGCTTTACGAGCAGTACTTC	CASSLGQLYEQYF	TRBV27	TRBJ2-7	-	TRBD1
TGTGCCAGCAGTTTATTCGGCGGGGGGATTATCAGTGAGCAGTTCTTC	CASSLFGGGIISEQFF	TRBV27	TRBJ2-1	-	TRBD2
TGTGCCAGCAGCTCGAGAGATTCACCCCTCCACTTT	CASSSRDSPLHF	TRBV11-3	TRBJ1-6	-	-
TGTGCCAGCAGTACGGGACAGGAGTATAACAATGAGCAGTTCTTC	CASSTGQEYNNEQFF	TRBV6-5	TRBJ2-1	-	TRBD1
TGTGCCAGCTCCCGGGACAGGGCCGTCTACGAGCAGTACTTC	CASSRDRAVYEQYF	TRBV18	TRBJ2-7	-	TRBD1
TGTGCCAGCACCCCCGGGGGAGCTGCCAATGAAAAACTGTTTTTT	CASTPGGAANEKLFF	TRBV25-1	TRBJ1-4	-	-
TGTGCCAGCAGTGTGGGACAGGATAACTATGGCTACACCTTC	CASSVGQDNYGYTF	TRBV2	TRBJ1-2	-	TRBD1
TGTGCCAGCAGCTTACTAGCGGGTAGCACAGATACGCAGTATTTT	CASSLLAGSTDTQYF	TRBV5-6	TRBJ2-3	-	TRBD2
TGTGCCAGCAGCTTACTGGCACCGCTTGACGAGCAGTACTTC	CASSLLAPLDEQYF	TRBV11-2	TRBJ2-7	once	-
TGTGCCAGCGGCAACACAGGGTCAGGGCCACCCCTCCACTTT	CASGNTGSGPPLHF	TRBV11-2	TRBJ1-6	-	-
TGTGCCTGGAGTCCCTCCGGGACAGGGGCCGCGGGGAATCAGCCCCAGCATTTT	CAWSPSGTGAAGNQPQHF	TRBV30	TRBJ1-5	-	TRBD1